A selection of T cell receptor beta chains follows, all from one sample in a study of memory CD4+ T cells and cytomegalovirus serostatus. This table comes from immunoSEQ multiplex PCR, and its TCRdb copy is limited to in-frame clones, with some not included. The sample gives under 75,000 clones, 60% to 85% of which show up once; around 0.58% is in the top ten. Material: memory CD4+ T cells from blood. The receptors here all came from an adult in good health and CMV-seronegative. Some clones in this sample may be carry-over from other donors' samples. Each CDR3 is given with its conserved first and last residue. Fields, in order: clone size, V gene, D gene, J gene, CDR3 DNA, CDR3 protein. A D gene is named only where the DNA matches it firmly. Clone sizes are given selectively: once, few, many, or a class where the clone is expanded.

abundance: .
v_gene: TRBV25-1
d_gene: .
j_gene: TRBJ2-5
CDR3nt: TGTGCCAGCAGTGAAAGGAACAGGGCTTCAAAGGAGACCCAGTACTTC
CDR3aa: CASSERNRASKETQYF

abundance: .
v_gene: TRBV30
d_gene: TRBD1
j_gene: TRBJ1-6
CDR3nt: TGTGCCTGGAGTAGTGGGACAGGGGGCCCACCCCTCCACTTT
CDR3aa: CAWSSGTGGPPLHF

abundance: few
v_gene: TRBV7-9
d_gene: .
j_gene: TRBJ1-5
CDR3nt: TGTGCCAGCAGCATTGACACGTATCAGCCCCAGCATTTT
CDR3aa: CASSIDTYQPQHF

abundance: .
v_gene: TRBV19
d_gene: .
j_gene: TRBJ2-2
CDR3nt: TGTGCCAGTAGTATATGGGGGGCTAGCGGTAACACCGGGGAGCTGTTTTTT
CDR3aa: CASSIWGASGNTGELFF

abundance: .
v_gene: TRBV5-1
d_gene: .
j_gene: TRBJ1-1
CDR3nt: TGCGCCAGTTCGTCCGGGGCGTCGTTCGGATCCGAAGCTTTCTTT
CDR3aa: CASSSGASFGSEAFF

abundance: few
v_gene: TRBV6-4
d_gene: .
j_gene: TRBJ2-2
CDR3nt: TGTGCCAGCACCCCCGGGACGGCGAACACCGGGGAGCTGTTTTTT
CDR3aa: CASTPGTANTGELFF

abundance: .
v_gene: TRBV19
d_gene: .
j_gene: TRBJ1-6
CDR3nt: TGTGCCAGTAGTATCCCCCAGGGATCGAATTCACCCCTCCACTTT
CDR3aa: CASSIPQGSNSPLHF

abundance: .
v_gene: TRBV10-3
d_gene: .
j_gene: TRBJ1-1
CDR3nt: TGTGCCATCAGTGGGGCGAACACTGAAGCTTTCTTT
CDR3aa: CAISGANTEAFF

abundance: .
v_gene: TRBV4-1
d_gene: TRBD1
j_gene: TRBJ1-2
CDR3nt: TGCGCCAGCAGCCAAGACGGGGGTTGGATGACAGGGCGCGGCTACACCTTC
CDR3aa: CASSQDGGWMTGRGYTF

abundance: .
v_gene: TRBV28
d_gene: .
j_gene: TRBJ2-7
CDR3nt: TGTGCCAGCAGTTCCCTCACAGGGGGGAGGGACGAGCAGTACTTC
CDR3aa: CASSSLTGGRDEQYF

abundance: .
v_gene: TRBV5-1
d_gene: .
j_gene: TRBJ1-6
CDR3nt: TGCGCCAGCAGCTTACAATCCGGGACCTCCAATTCACCCCTCCACTTT
CDR3aa: CASSLQSGTSNSPLHF

abundance: .
v_gene: TRBV4-2
d_gene: .
j_gene: TRBJ1-2
CDR3nt: TGTGCCAGCAGCCAAGAAGGCGCCGGGGCTTCCTACTATGGCTACACCTTC
CDR3aa: CASSQEGAGASYYGYTF

abundance: .
v_gene: TRBV10-1
d_gene: .
j_gene: TRBJ1-3
CDR3nt: TGCGCCAGCAGTGAGTCGGCGGGAGTTGGAAACACCATATATTTT
CDR3aa: CASSESAGVGNTIYF

abundance: once
v_gene: TRBV27
d_gene: .
j_gene: TRBJ1-1
CDR3nt: TGTGCCAGCAGTTTTGGCAGGACTATGAACACTGAAGCTTTCTTT
CDR3aa: CASSFGRTMNTEAFF

abundance: .
v_gene: TRBV28
d_gene: .
j_gene: TRBJ2-5
CDR3nt: TGTGCCAGCAGAAAGGTTGGCGGGAAGACCCAGTACTTC
CDR3aa: CASRKVGGKTQYF

abundance: few
v_gene: TRBV7-8
d_gene: .
j_gene: TRBJ1-5
CDR3nt: TGTGCCAGCAGCTTAGCGACTATTTTTGGGGTCGGGGATCAGCCCCAGCATTTT
CDR3aa: CASSLATIFGVGDQPQHF

abundance: .
v_gene: TRBV4-1
d_gene: .
j_gene: TRBJ2-1
CDR3nt: TGCGCCAGCAGCCATTTACGACTAGGAAATGAGCAGTTCTTC
CDR3aa: CASSHLRLGNEQFF

abundance: few
v_gene: TRBV7-2
d_gene: TRBD2
j_gene: TRBJ2-7
CDR3nt: TGTGCCAGCAGCCGGCGGGGGTCCCACGAGCAGTACTTC
CDR3aa: CASSRRGSHEQYF

abundance: .
v_gene: TRBV11-2
d_gene: .
j_gene: TRBJ1-2
CDR3nt: TGTGCCAGCCGTCGAATCTCCAGACAGTCAAACTATGGCTACACCTTC
CDR3aa: CASRRISRQSNYGYTF

abundance: .
v_gene: TRBV9
d_gene: .
j_gene: TRBJ1-1
CDR3nt: TGTGCCAGCAGCGTAGAGAGCGGTTACACTGAAGCTTTCTTT
CDR3aa: CASSVESGYTEAFF

abundance: .
v_gene: TRBV5-1
d_gene: .
j_gene: TRBJ1-3
CDR3nt: TGCGCCAGCAGCCCTTGGGGGGCCTCTGGAAACACCATATATTTT
CDR3aa: CASSPWGASGNTIYF

abundance: .
v_gene: TRBV11-2
d_gene: .
j_gene: TRBJ2-7
CDR3nt: TGTGCCAGCCGTCAAAATGTGGGGTACGAGCAGTACTTC
CDR3aa: CASRQNVGYEQYF

abundance: few
v_gene: TRBV4-1
d_gene: TRBD1
j_gene: TRBJ1-4
CDR3nt: TGCGCCAGCAGCCCGGCCCATTGGGACAGCGAAAAACTGTTTTTT
CDR3aa: CASSPAHWDSEKLFF

abundance: .
v_gene: TRBV5-6
d_gene: .
j_gene: TRBJ2-7
CDR3nt: TGTGCCAGCAGCTTTGATGGACTCACGTACTTC
CDR3aa: CASSFDGLTYF

abundance: few
v_gene: TRBV2
d_gene: .
j_gene: TRBJ2-2
CDR3nt: TGTGCCAGCCGGGCAGACATGAGTATCGGGGAGCTGTTTTTT
CDR3aa: CASRADMSIGELFF

abundance: .
v_gene: TRBV23-1
d_gene: .
j_gene: TRBJ1-1
CDR3nt: TGCGCCAGCAGTCAAGGGCAGGGGTATAACACTGAAGCTTTCTTT
CDR3aa: CASSQGQGYNTEAFF

abundance: .
v_gene: TRBV6-6
d_gene: .
j_gene: TRBJ2-1
CDR3nt: TGTGCCAGCAGTTACTCTGCCAGGGGCAATGAGCAGTTCTTC
CDR3aa: CASSYSARGNEQFF

abundance: .
v_gene: TRBV27
d_gene: .
j_gene: TRBJ2-3
CDR3nt: TGTGCCAGCAGTTCGCAGGGTGTGAGCGCAGATACGCAGTATTTT
CDR3aa: CASSSQGVSADTQYF

abundance: .
v_gene: TRBV6-1
d_gene: .
j_gene: TRBJ1-4
CDR3nt: TGTGCCAGCAGTGTCTGGCGTAATAATGAAAAACTGTTTTTT
CDR3aa: CASSVWRNNEKLFF

abundance: once
v_gene: TRBV10-2
d_gene: .
j_gene: TRBJ2-5
CDR3nt: TGCGCCAGCAGTAGGCAGAGCCTCCAAGAGACCCAGTACTTC
CDR3aa: CASSRQSLQETQYF

abundance: .
v_gene: TRBV27
d_gene: .
j_gene: TRBJ2-7
CDR3nt: TGTGCCAGCAGTTCCAGGGGAATCTCCGAGCAGTACTTC
CDR3aa: CASSSRGISEQYF

abundance: .
v_gene: TRBV9
d_gene: TRBD2
j_gene: TRBJ2-2
CDR3nt: TGTGCCAGCAGCCCCCGGGGGGGGATGAACACCGGGGAGCTGTTTTTT
CDR3aa: CASSPRGGMNTGELFF